The rows below give T cell receptor beta chains drawn from one sample of a study of human T cells and chemical hapten exposure. TCRdb processed the 5' RACE reads anew with MiXCR; each CDR3 protein has one entry. The table records about 140,000 distinct CDR3 sequences, around 4% of them present only once. The receptors here all came from a female donor in good health. The CDR3 runs from the conserved cysteine through the conserved F or W. A D gene is named only where the DNA matches it firmly. Size is stated for part of the rows, as once, few or many counts, or as a class when the clone is expanded.

J: TRBJ1-4
length: 15
size: few
D: -
V: TRBV4-3
DNA: TGCGCCAGCAGCCAAGGTGTCAGCCGGGGTGAAAAACTGTTTTTT
CDR3: CASSQGVSRGEKLFF

J: TRBJ2-2
length: 16
size: many
D: TRBD1
V: TRBV18
DNA: TGTGCCAGCTCACCACCCACAGGGGGAGGCACCGGGGAGCTGTTTTTT
CDR3: CASSPPTGGGTGELFF

J: TRBJ1-5
length: 15
size: many
D: -
V: TRBV27
DNA: TGTGCCAGCAGTTTGTCCGAGTATAGCAATCAGCCCCAGCATTTT
CDR3: CASSLSEYSNQPQHF

J: TRBJ1-1
length: 12
size: many
D: -
V: TRBV11-2
DNA: TGTGCCAGCAGCCTAATTCAGAATCAAGCTTTCTTT
CDR3: CASSLIQNQAFF

J: TRBJ1-5
length: 15
size: -
D: -
V: TRBV7-4
DNA: TGTGCCAGCAGCCGCTGGGACCGCAGCAATCAGCCCCAGCATTTT
CDR3: CASSRWDRSNQPQHF

J: TRBJ1-2
length: 12
size: many
D: TRBD1
V: TRBV18
DNA: TGTGCCAGCTCACCCGACAGGGGAGGCTACACCTTC
CDR3: CASSPDRGGYTF

J: TRBJ2-7
length: 15
size: many
D: -
V: TRBV13
DNA: TGTGCCAGCAGCTGGGGAGACAGGAGCTCCTACGAGCAGTACTTC
CDR3: CASSWGDRSSYEQYF

J: TRBJ1-3
length: 17
size: -
D: -
V: TRBV5-6
DNA: TGTGCCAGCAGCTTTTTTGGAACCTCCGACCGTGGAAACACCATATATTTT
CDR3: CASSFFGTSDRGNTIYF

J: TRBJ1-5
length: 17
size: many
D: TRBD1
V: TRBV6-5
DNA: TGTGCCAGCAGTTCCGGGACAGAATCCTATAGCAATCAGCCCCAGCATTTT
CDR3: CASSSGTESYSNQPQHF

J: TRBJ1-2
length: 14
size: few
D: TRBD1
V: TRBV28
DNA: TGTGCCAGCAGTCCGGGACAGATAAACGATGGCTACACCTTC
CDR3: CASSPGQINDGYTF

J: TRBJ1-2
length: 17
size: few
D: -
V: TRBV6-1
DNA: TGTGCCAGCAGTGAACGGACGGACGCGGCTTATAACTATGGCTACACCTTC
CDR3: CASSERTDAAYNYGYTF

J: TRBJ1-2
length: 13
size: -
D: -
V: TRBV9
DNA: TGTGCCAGCAGCGTAGGTGGTATGGATGGCTACACCTTC
CDR3: CASSVGGMDGYTF

J: TRBJ2-1
length: 16
size: many
D: TRBD1
V: TRBV7-9
DNA: TGTGCCAGCAGCCTAATCAGACAGGGGTTGGGCAATGAGCAGTTCTTC
CDR3: CASSLIRQGLGNEQFF

J: TRBJ2-1
length: 15
size: -
D: TRBD2
V: TRBV6-2/TRBV6-3
DNA: TGTGCCAGCAGTTACGGTAGCGGGGGGGCTTTTGAGCAGTTCTTC
CDR3: CASSYGSGGAFEQFF

J: TRBJ2-7
length: 13
size: -
D: -
V: TRBV6-6
DNA: TGTGCCAGCAGTTTTATACAGGGCGGCGAGCAGTACTTC
CDR3: CASSFIQGGEQYF

J: TRBJ1-5
length: 12
size: many
D: -
V: TRBV7-2
DNA: TGTGCCAGCAGCTTCTTCAATCAGCCCCAGCATTTT
CDR3: CASSFFNQPQHF

J: TRBJ1-6
length: 14
size: -
D: -
V: TRBV3-1
DNA: TGTGCCACCCGGAGGGACCCCTATAATTCACCCCTCCACTTT
CDR3: CATRRDPYNSPLHF

J: TRBJ2-2
length: 13
size: many
D: -
V: TRBV3-1
DNA: TGTGCCAGCAGCCCGACCCGTGCCGGGGAGCTGTTTTTT
CDR3: CASSPTRAGELFF

J: TRBJ2-5
length: 11
size: many
D: -
V: TRBV11-2
DNA: TGTGCCAGCAGCTGGCAAGAGACCCAGTACTTC
CDR3: CASSWQETQYF

J: TRBJ2-5
length: 13
size: -
D: -
V: TRBV7-3
DNA: TGTGCCAGCAGCTTAAGCGGTGGAGAGACCCAGTACTTC
CDR3: CASSLSGGETQYF

J: TRBJ1-3
length: 15
size: many
D: -
V: TRBV20-1
DNA: TGCAGTGCTCCATCGGCGGGCTCAGCAGGAAACACCATATATTTT
CDR3: CSAPSAGSAGNTIYF

J: TRBJ2-1
length: 15
size: many
D: -
V: TRBV3-1
DNA: TGTGCCAGCAGCCAAGTATTCCGGGGGACCGGTGAGCAGTTCTTC
CDR3: CASSQVFRGTGEQFF

J: TRBJ2-7
length: 12
size: many
D: -
V: TRBV10-3
DNA: TGTGCCATCAGTGAACTGACAAACGAGCAGTACTTC
CDR3: CAISELTNEQYF

J: TRBJ1-1
length: 14
size: many
D: TRBD1
V: TRBV29-1
DNA: TGCAGCGTTGGGAGACAGGGTCAGGTTTCTGAAGCTTTCTTT
CDR3: CSVGRQGQVSEAFF

J: TRBJ1-1
length: 13
size: many
D: -
V: TRBV29-1
DNA: TGCAGCGCTCATACCGGGACGGGGACTGAAGCTTTCTTT
CDR3: CSAHTGTGTEAFF

J: TRBJ1-2
length: 18
size: many
D: TRBD1
V: TRBV2
DNA: TGTGCCAGCAGTGAAGCCTATTCTACAGGGGGCGGCAACTATGGCTACACCTTC
CDR3: CASSEAYSTGGGNYGYTF

J: TRBJ2-5
length: 14
size: few
D: -
V: TRBV5-1
DNA: TGCGCCAGCAGCTTGGTGGGAGGAGAAGAGACCCAGTACTTC
CDR3: CASSLVGGEETQYF

J: TRBJ1-5
length: 15
size: many
D: -
V: TRBV7-2
DNA: TGTGCCAGCAGCTACGGACGGGGGAGCAATCAGCCCCAGCATTTT
CDR3: CASSYGRGSNQPQHF

J: TRBJ2-1
length: 14
size: many
D: -
V: TRBV19
DNA: TGTGCCAGTAGTAGGTCAGGCCCATACAATGAGCAGTTCTTC
CDR3: CASSRSGPYNEQFF

J: TRBJ1-6
length: 14
size: many
D: -
V: TRBV28
DNA: TGTGCCAGCAGTTTAGGGCAGATGAATTCACCCCTCCACTTT
CDR3: CASSLGQMNSPLHF

J: TRBJ1-1
length: 16
size: many
D: -
V: TRBV2
DNA: TGTGCCAGCAGTACCGGGACGGAAGCCATGAACACTGAAGCTTTCTTT
CDR3: CASSTGTEAMNTEAFF

J: TRBJ1-1
length: 15
size: many
D: -
V: TRBV9
DNA: TGTGCCAGCAGCGTAGTATCAGGTCGGAACACTGAAGCTTTCTTT
CDR3: CASSVVSGRNTEAFF

J: TRBJ2-2
length: 14
size: many
D: TRBD2
V: TRBV12-3/TRBV12-4
DNA: TGTGCCAGCAGCCCCGGGACTAGCGGCGGGGAGCTGTTTTTT
CDR3: CASSPGTSGGELFF

J: TRBJ2-4
length: 18
size: many
D: -
V: TRBV7-2
DNA: TGTGCCAGCAGCTTAGTTGTCTGGACGGGGGAGGCCAAAAACATTCAGTACTTC
CDR3: CASSLVVWTGEAKNIQYF

J: TRBJ1-1
length: 17
size: many
D: -
V: TRBV4-1
DNA: TGCGCCAGCAGCCAAGGGAAGGTAATATCCATCAACACTGAAGCTTTCTTT
CDR3: CASSQGKVISINTEAFF

J: TRBJ1-1
length: 12
size: many
D: -
V: TRBV29-1
DNA: TGCAGCGTTGCGGACCCGAACACTGAAGCTTTCTTT
CDR3: CSVADPNTEAFF

J: TRBJ1-1
length: 11
size: many
D: TRBD1
V: TRBV6-2/TRBV6-3
DNA: TGTGCCAGCGGAAGACAGGGGGAAGCTTTCTTT
CDR3: CASGRQGEAFF

J: TRBJ2-7
length: 11
size: many
D: -
V: TRBV7-9
DNA: TGTGCCAGCAGCGTCTCCTACGAGCAGTACTTC
CDR3: CASSVSYEQYF

J: TRBJ1-1
length: 16
size: -
D: TRBD1
V: TRBV5-4
DNA: TGTGCCAGCAGCCCGTGGACAGGGGGCATGAACACTGAAGCTTTCTTT
CDR3: CASSPWTGGMNTEAFF

J: TRBJ2-1
length: 17
size: many
D: -
V: TRBV4-3
DNA: TGCGCCAGCAGCCAAGAGGTACCGGGGGCGGGATACAATGAGCAGTTCTTC
CDR3: CASSQEVPGAGYNEQFF

J: TRBJ2-1
length: 14
size: -
D: TRBD2
V: TRBV15
DNA: TGTGCCACCAGCAGAGGGCCGGGGGGGTTTGAGCAGTTCTTC
CDR3: CATSRGPGGFEQFF

J: TRBJ1-4
length: 14
size: many
D: -
V: TRBV9
DNA: TGTGCCAGCAGTGCCGGCTCGGGTAATGAAAAACTGTTTTTT
CDR3: CASSAGSGNEKLFF

J: TRBJ2-5
length: 16
size: many
D: -
V: TRBV18
DNA: TGTGCCAGCTCACTCTCCGGGCCCAGTTTTCAAGAGACCCAGTACTTC
CDR3: CASSLSGPSFQETQYF

J: TRBJ2-1
length: 15
size: -
D: TRBD2
V: TRBV28
DNA: TGTGCCAGCAGGGAACGGGGGGGCTCCTACAATGAGCAGTTCTTC
CDR3: CASRERGGSYNEQFF

J: TRBJ2-3
length: 17
size: -
D: TRBD2
V: TRBV7-2
DNA: TGTGCCAGCAGGGGACGGGCTAGCGGGACCAGCACAGATACGCAGTATTTT
CDR3: CASRGRASGTSTDTQYF

J: TRBJ1-1
length: 14
size: many
D: -
V: TRBV5-6
DNA: TGTGCCAGCAGCCCCCCGGGCATTACAGATGAAGCTTTCTTT
CDR3: CASSPPGITDEAFF

J: TRBJ2-3
length: 18
size: few
D: -
V: TRBV5-4
DNA: TGTGCCAGCAGCTTGGGAGATTGGCGGGGGCTAACCCCAGATACGCAGTATTTT
CDR3: CASSLGDWRGLTPDTQYF

J: TRBJ1-5
length: 15
size: many
D: -
V: TRBV12-3/TRBV12-4
DNA: TGTGCCAGCAGTACCCGGCAGGTTCGAGATCAGCCCCAGCATTTT
CDR3: CASSTRQVRDQPQHF

J: TRBJ1-3
length: 16
size: many
D: -
V: TRBV9
DNA: TGTGCCAGCAGCCCAAGTAACCTTTACTCTGGAAACACCATATATTTT
CDR3: CASSPSNLYSGNTIYF

J: TRBJ1-1
length: 14
size: many
D: -
V: TRBV2
DNA: TGTGCCAGCAAACTTATAGGAGGGGACACTGAAGCTTTCTTT
CDR3: CASKLIGGDTEAFF

J: TRBJ1-1
length: 12
size: many
D: TRBD1
V: TRBV18
DNA: TGTGCCAGCTCACCACCCACAGGGGTCCCTTTCTTT
CDR3: CASSPPTGVPFF

J: TRBJ2-7
length: 13
size: many
D: TRBD2
V: TRBV6-6
DNA: TGTGCCAGCAGCCCCCGACTAGCGGGCGAGCAGTACTTC
CDR3: CASSPRLAGEQYF

J: TRBJ1-3
length: 16
size: many
D: -
V: TRBV4-3
DNA: TGCGCCAGCAGCCAAGATTGGGGGAGCTCTGGAAACACCATATATTTT
CDR3: CASSQDWGSSGNTIYF

J: TRBJ1-1
length: 14
size: many
D: -
V: TRBV20-1
DNA: TGCAGTGCTAAAAGGGAGGAAATGAACACTGAAGCTTTCTTT
CDR3: CSAKREEMNTEAFF

J: TRBJ2-7
length: 12
size: -
D: -
V: TRBV7-9
DNA: TGTGCCAGCAGCTTCAGTCAGGGGGAGCAGTACTTC
CDR3: CASSFSQGEQYF

J: TRBJ2-3
length: 17
size: many
D: TRBD2
V: TRBV9
DNA: TGTGCCAGCAGCGCCGGGAGGACTAGCGGGGGGGAAGATACGCAGTATTTT
CDR3: CASSAGRTSGGEDTQYF

J: TRBJ2-3
length: 17
size: -
D: TRBD2
V: TRBV20-1
DNA: TGCAGTGCTAGTATACCGGGACTAGTTTTTGGGACAGATACGCAGTATTTT
CDR3: CSASIPGLVFGTDTQYF

J: TRBJ1-1
length: 13
size: few
D: TRBD1
V: TRBV9
DNA: TGTGCCAGCAGCGTAGCGTCCGGGACAGGAGCTTTCTTT
CDR3: CASSVASGTGAFF

J: TRBJ2-3
length: 14
size: many
D: -
V: TRBV11-2
DNA: TGTGCCAGCACCCTCACCCCTAGCACAGATACGCAGTATTTT
CDR3: CASTLTPSTDTQYF